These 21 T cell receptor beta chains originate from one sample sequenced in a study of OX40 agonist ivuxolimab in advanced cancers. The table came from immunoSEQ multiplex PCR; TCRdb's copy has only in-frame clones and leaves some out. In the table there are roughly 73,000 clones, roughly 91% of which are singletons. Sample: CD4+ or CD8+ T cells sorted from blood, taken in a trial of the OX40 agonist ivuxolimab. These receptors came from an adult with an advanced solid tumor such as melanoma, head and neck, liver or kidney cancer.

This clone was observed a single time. CDR3 DNA: TGTGCCAGCAGCTTATCGGTCGGGGAGTTCTACGAGCAGTACTTC. Translating it yields CASSLSVGEFYEQYF. The chain links TRBV5-5 to TRBJ2-7; D is possibly TRBD2 (5 bases). The germline V gene encodes CDR1 SGHKS and CDR2 YYEKEE (reference sequence). The V and J ends lost 2 bases and 3 bases respectively, with 15 bases between them. The CDR3 is 15 residues long.

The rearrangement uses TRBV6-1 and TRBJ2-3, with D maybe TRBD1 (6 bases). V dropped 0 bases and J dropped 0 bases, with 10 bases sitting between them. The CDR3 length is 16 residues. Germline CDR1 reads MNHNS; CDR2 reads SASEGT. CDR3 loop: CASSEAPRGSTDTQYF. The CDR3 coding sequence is TGTGCCAGCAGTGAAGCCCCCAGGGGAAGCACAGATACGCAGTATTTT.

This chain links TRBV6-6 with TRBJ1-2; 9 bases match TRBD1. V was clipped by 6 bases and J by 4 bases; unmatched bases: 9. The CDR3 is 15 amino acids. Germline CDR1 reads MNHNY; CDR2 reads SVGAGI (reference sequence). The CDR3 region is CASSRADRGSYGYTF. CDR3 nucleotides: TGTGCCAGCAGCCGCGCGGACAGGGGATCCTATGGCTACACCTTC.

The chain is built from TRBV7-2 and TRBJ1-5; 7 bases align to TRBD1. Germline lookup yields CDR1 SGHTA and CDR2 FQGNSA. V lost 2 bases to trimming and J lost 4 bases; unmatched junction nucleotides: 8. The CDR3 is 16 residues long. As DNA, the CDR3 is TGTGCCAGCAGCTTATCTACCGACAGGGAAAATCAGCCCCAGCATTTT. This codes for CASSLSTDRENQPQHF.

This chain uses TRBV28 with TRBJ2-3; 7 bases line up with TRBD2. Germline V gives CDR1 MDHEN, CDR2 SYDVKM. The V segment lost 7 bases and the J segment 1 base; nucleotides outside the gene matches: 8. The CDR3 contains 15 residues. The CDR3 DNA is TGTGCCAGCAAGGGAGGGAGCGGGGGCACAGATACGCAGTATTTT. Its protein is CASKGGSGGTDTQYF.

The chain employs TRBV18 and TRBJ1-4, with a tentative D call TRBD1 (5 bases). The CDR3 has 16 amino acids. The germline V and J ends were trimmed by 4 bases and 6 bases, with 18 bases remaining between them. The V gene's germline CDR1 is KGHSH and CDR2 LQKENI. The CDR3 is CASSLSSGTEDEKLFF. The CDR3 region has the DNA TGTGCCAGCTCACTATCCTCCGGGACGGAGGATGAAAAACTGTTTTTT.

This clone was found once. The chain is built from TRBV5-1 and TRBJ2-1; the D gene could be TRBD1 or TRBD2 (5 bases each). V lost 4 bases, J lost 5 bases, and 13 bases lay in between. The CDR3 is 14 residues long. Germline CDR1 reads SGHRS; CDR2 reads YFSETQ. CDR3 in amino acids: CASSPQGPDNEQFF. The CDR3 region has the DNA TGCGCCAGCAGCCCCCAGGGACCTGACAATGAGCAGTTCTTC.

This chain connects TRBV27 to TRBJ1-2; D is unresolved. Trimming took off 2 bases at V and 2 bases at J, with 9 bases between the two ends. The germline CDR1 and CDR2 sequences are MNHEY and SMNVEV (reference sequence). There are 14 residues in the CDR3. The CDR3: CASSLVGPNYGYTF. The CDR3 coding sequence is TGTGCCAGCAGTTTAGTAGGTCCCAACTATGGCTACACCTTC.

CDR3 residues: CASSLGPGQGLLYGYTF. The DNA for the CDR3 is TGCGCCAGCAGCTTAGGACCGGGACAAGGCCTGCTCTATGGCTACACCTTC. The rearrangement uses TRBV5-1 and TRBJ1-2, with D possibly matching TRBD1 (6 bases). Looked up from germline, CDR1 is SGHRS and CDR2 is YFSETQ. This CDR3 is built from 17 residues. Trimming stripped 2 bases from V and 4 bases from J, with 21 bases between. Full variable domain (outside the CDR3, taken from reference TRBV5-1 and TRBJ1-2): KAGVTQTPRYLIKTRGQQVTLSCSPISGHRSVSWYQQTPGQGLQFLFEYFSETQRNKGNFPGRFSGRQFSNSRSEMNVSTLELGDSALYLCASSLGPGQGLLYGYTFGSGTRLTVV.

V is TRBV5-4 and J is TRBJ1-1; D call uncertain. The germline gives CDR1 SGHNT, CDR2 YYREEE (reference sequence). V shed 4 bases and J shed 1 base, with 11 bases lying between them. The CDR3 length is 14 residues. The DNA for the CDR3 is TGTGCCAGCAGCCCGCCCAGTAGGAACACTGAAGCTTTCTTT. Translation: CASSPPSRNTEAFF.

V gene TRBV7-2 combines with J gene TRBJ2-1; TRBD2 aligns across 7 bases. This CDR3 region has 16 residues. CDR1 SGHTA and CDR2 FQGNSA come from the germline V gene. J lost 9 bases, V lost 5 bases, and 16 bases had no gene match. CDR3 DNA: TGTGCCAGCAGCCCCCCCGGGACTAAACGCTATAGTGAGCAGTTCTTC. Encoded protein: CASSPPGTKRYSEQFF.

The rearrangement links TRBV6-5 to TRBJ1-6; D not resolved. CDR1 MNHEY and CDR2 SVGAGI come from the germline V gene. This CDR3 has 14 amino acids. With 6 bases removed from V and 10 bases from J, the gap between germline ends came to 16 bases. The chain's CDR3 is CASSSFPAGSPLHF. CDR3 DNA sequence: TGTGCCAGCAGCAGCTTCCCCGCGGGGTCACCCCTCCACTTT.

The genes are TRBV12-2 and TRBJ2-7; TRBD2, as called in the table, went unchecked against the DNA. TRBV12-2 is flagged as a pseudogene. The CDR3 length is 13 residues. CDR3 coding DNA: TGTGCAAGTCGCTACCTAGCCCCCTACGAGCAGTACTTC. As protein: CASRYLAPYEQYF.

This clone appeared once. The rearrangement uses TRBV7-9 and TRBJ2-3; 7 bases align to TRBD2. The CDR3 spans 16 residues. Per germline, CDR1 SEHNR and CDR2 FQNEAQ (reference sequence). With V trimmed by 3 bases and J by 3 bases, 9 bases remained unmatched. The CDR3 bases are TGTGCCAGCAGCTTGGGAGCGGGGAGAGAGACAGATACGCAGTATTTT. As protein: CASSLGAGRETDTQYF.

CDR3 in DNA: TGTGCCAGCATAGGGGGACGCATGAACACTGAAGCTTTCTTT. Translation gives CASIGGRMNTEAFF. The chain couples TRBV27 to TRBJ1-1, with D possibly being TRBD1 (6 bases). The CDR3 spans 14 residues. CDR1 MNHEY and CDR2 SMNVEV come from the germline V gene (reference sequence). V lost 7 bases and J lost 0, with 12 bases in between.

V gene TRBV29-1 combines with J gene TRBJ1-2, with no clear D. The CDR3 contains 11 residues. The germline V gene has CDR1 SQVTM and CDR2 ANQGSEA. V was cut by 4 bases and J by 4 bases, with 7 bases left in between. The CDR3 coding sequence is TGCAGCGTTGGGCACGGCTATGGCTACACCTTC. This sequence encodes CSVGHGYGYTF.

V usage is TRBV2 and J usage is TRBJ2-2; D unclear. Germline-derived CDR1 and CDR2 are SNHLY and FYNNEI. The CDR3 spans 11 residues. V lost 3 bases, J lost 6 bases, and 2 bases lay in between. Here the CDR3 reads CASSDAGELFF. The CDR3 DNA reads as TGTGCCAGCAGTGACGCCGGGGAGCTGTTTTTT.

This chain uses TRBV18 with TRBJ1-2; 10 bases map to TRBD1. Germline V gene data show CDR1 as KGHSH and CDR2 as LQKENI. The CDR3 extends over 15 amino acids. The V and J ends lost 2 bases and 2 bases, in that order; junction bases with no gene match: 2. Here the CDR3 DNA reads TGTGCCAGCTCACCAGGACAGGGGGGGAACTATGGCTACACCTTC. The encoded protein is CASSPGQGGNYGYTF.

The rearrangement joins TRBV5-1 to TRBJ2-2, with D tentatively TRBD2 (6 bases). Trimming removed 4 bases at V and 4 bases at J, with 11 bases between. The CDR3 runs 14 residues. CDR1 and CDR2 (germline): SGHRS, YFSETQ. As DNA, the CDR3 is TGCGCCAGCAGCGCGGGGAGACCCACCGGGGAGCTGTTTTTT. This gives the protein CASSAGRPTGELFF.

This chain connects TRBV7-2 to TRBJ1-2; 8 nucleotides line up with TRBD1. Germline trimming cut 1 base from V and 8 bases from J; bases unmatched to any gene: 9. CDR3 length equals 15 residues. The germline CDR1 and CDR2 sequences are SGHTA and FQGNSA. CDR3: CASSLGGQGATGYTF. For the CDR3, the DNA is TGTGCCAGCAGCTTAGGGGGGCAGGGGGCGACCGGCTACACCTTC.

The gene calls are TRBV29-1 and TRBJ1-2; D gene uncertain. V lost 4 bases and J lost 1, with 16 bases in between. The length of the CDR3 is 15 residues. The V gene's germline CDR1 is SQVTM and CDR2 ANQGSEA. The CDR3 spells CSVVSLEDINYGYTF. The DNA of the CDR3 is TGCAGCGTTGTTAGTTTAGAAGATATTAACTATGGCTACACCTTC.